This TCR beta chain is from a study of CD8 T cells in ankylosing spondylitis. Broader study findings: Made up of about eight highly homologous variants, a TCR beta motif appeared characteristic of ankylosing spondylitis blood. Enrichment of disease-linked clones was reportedly significant in matched ankylosing spondylitis synovial fluid.

The CDR3 length is 14 residues. Germline V gives CDR1 LNHDA, CDR2 SQIVND (reference sequence). V gave up 7 bases and J gave up 0 bases, with 10 bases separating them. TCRdb processed the 5' RACE reads anew with MiXCR; each CDR3 protein has one entry. Of about 540,000 distinct CDR3 sequences in the sample, about 13% were seen once. Comment on this clonotype: The antigen is undetermined.

Material for sequencing was blood, either unsorted or a sorted T cell fraction (not recorded which). The rearrangement uses TRBV19 and TRBJ1-5, with a tentative D call TRBD1 (5 bases). This receptor was identified in a male donor with ankylosing spondylitis. The CDR3 DNA reads TGTGCCAGTACCCGACAGAATAGCAATCAGCCCCAGCATTTT. Protein: CASTRQNSNQPQHF.